A single T cell receptor beta chain is shown here with its context. This entry is derived from a study of CD8 T cells in ankylosing spondylitis. The CDR3 sequence is 15 residues long. CDR1 and CDR2 from the germline V gene are SGHTA and FQGNSA. V was clipped by 4 bases and J by 9 bases; unmatched bases: 7. Each TCR beta library was made by quantitative 5'-RACE that incorporated molecular barcodes. MiXCR was run by TCRdb on the 5' RACE reads, yielding one entry per CDR3 protein. The sample lists some 63,000 distinct CDR3 sequences; roughly 6.2% were seen once. The receptor was isolated from a male donor with ankylosing spondylitis. The gene calls are TRBV7-2 and TRBJ2-1; TRBD2 agrees at 12 bases. The sequenced sample was synovial fluid, either unsorted or a sorted T cell fraction (not recorded which). CDR3 nucleotides: TGTGCCAGCAGCTGGGCTAGCGGGAGGGCCGGTGAGCAGTTCTTC. The encoded protein is CASSWASGRAGEQFF.